This is a list of T cell receptor beta chains from one sample in a study of blood T cell repertoires in COVID-19. TCRdb's table, derived via immunoSEQ multiplex PCR, lists solely in-frame clones and lacks some. Seen here are 110,000 or so clones, around 80% observed once, and the top ten hold approximately 4.2%. The specimen was peripheral blood. Every receptor here comes from a human donor in a cohort sampled during active or convalescent COVID-19. Both conserved end residues are part of each CDR3. Clone size is stated in some rows and not others, as once, few, many or a class when expanded.

v_call	j_call	clone_size	cdr3_aa
TRBV7-2	TRBJ2-7	.	CASSLRSGSREQYF
TRBV5-1	TRBJ2-3	.	CASNSGGPGDTQYF
TRBV27	TRBJ2-1	.	CASSSGLANEQFF
TRBV7-9	TRBJ2-7	few	CASSSTSGRTILGYEQYF
TRBV5-5	TRBJ1-4	.	CASSLGQGLYEKLFF
TRBV30	TRBJ1-1	.	CAQQGGGTEAFF
TRBV5-1	TRBJ1-4	.	CASSLAGGTNEKLFF
TRBV3-1/TRBV3-2	TRBJ2-5	.	CASSQNSGAPTSPQETQYF
TRBV2	TRBJ1-2	.	CASRQSPTTARGGYTF
TRBV4-1	TRBJ2-2	once	CASSQPLERVDTGELFF
TRBV28	TRBJ1-1	.	CASSLYPGSNTEAFF
TRBV25-1	TRBJ2-4	once	CASTPGQPKNIQYF
TRBV7-2	TRBJ2-7	few	CASSSGQGSTYEQYF
TRBV3-1/TRBV3-2	TRBJ2-7	.	CASSQVGPEGYEQYF
TRBV7-2	TRBJ2-1	.	CASSARTGGFYNEQFF
TRBV24-1	TRBJ2-1	few	CATSGHSGTSGFDEQFF
TRBV3-1/TRBV3-2	TRBJ2-5	.	CASSQDHARGVSTQYF
TRBV15	TRBJ1-5	few	CATSRVFITFDSNQPQHF
TRBV7-2	TRBJ2-5	.	CASSLSRTTPETQYF
TRBV7-8	TRBJ1-5	.	CASSLRTGTGVQPQHF
TRBV19	TRBJ1-5	.	CASSRDRGLIACSNQPQHF
TRBV11-2	TRBJ2-3	.	CASSSFEATDTQYF
TRBV24-1	TRBJ2-2	.	CAISGQMNTGELFF
TRBV28	TRBJ2-3	.	CASSRRTSTDTQYF
TRBV5-1	TRBJ1-2	.	CASSLQNSYGYTF
TRBV7-3	TRBJ2-1	.	CASSQPGLAVNEQFF
TRBV27	TRBJ1-2	.	CASSFFGSYGYTF
TRBV4-1	TRBJ2-4	once	CASSQDRNIQYF
TRBV28	TRBJ1-5	.	CASSLLTGSKHF
TRBV6-2/TRBV6-3	TRBJ2-3	.	CASSYSRLAGVVLDTQYF
TRBV6-5	TRBJ1-4	once	CASRGSGEKLFF
TRBV5-4	TRBJ2-5	.	CASSKDRPPQETQYF
TRBV12-5	TRBJ1-1	.	CASGLPRGTAEAFF
TRBV13	TRBJ1-2	.	CASSLSTGLDYGYTF
TRBV10-3	TRBJ2-5	once	CAARTGGGFAETQYF
TRBV29-1	TRBJ2-2	.	CSVTGLANTGELFF
TRBV19	TRBJ1-6	.	CASSPRTYNSPLHF
TRBV12-3/TRBV12-4	TRBJ1-2	.	CASSLTFHGYTF
TRBV24-1	TRBJ2-7	.	CATSDPGQGAYEQYF
TRBV5-5	TRBJ2-5	.	CASSLWPSGGETQYF
TRBV11-2	TRBJ2-1	.	CASSLWGLAYEQFF
TRBV18	TRBJ1-4	.	CASSRGKDEKLFF
TRBV10-2	TRBJ2-1	once	CASSENTHNEQFF
TRBV28	TRBJ2-1	.	CASRPAGTSGRPSLF
TRBV20-1	TRBJ1-5	.	CSASNLGLYMSNQPQHF
TRBV3-1/TRBV3-2	TRBJ1-3	.	CASSHPPSASSGNTIYF
TRBV6-6	TRBJ2-7	.	CASSYLAGWSYEQYF
TRBV28	TRBJ2-7	.	CASSPARGQVRYEQYF
TRBV4-3	TRBJ2-1	.	CASSQELTQIFNEQFF
TRBV2	TRBJ2-7	medium-sized	CASSEKTSGSHEQYF
TRBV10-3	TRBJ2-7	.	CAISESGGGANYEQYF
TRBV4-1	TRBJ2-7	.	CASSLLFRRLSYEQYF
TRBV7-6	TRBJ2-7	.	CASSKGLAGGLSYEQYF
TRBV7-6	TRBJ2-7	.	CASSNHQRVASHEQYF
TRBV18	TRBJ1-4	.	CASSPGLREKLFF
TRBV5-1	TRBJ1-2	.	CASSPLGGSGYTF
TRBV7-2	TRBJ2-7	many	CASSLEVWPYEQYF